This T cell receptor beta chain emerged from a study of blood T cell repertoires in COVID-19. V lost 9 bases to trimming and J lost 5 bases, with 17 bases between them. Germline assignment: CDR1 ENHRY and CDR2 SYGVKD. The CDR3 runs 14 residues. The protocol was immunoSEQ multiplex PCR, while the TCRdb copy is restricted to in-frame clones and leaves out a portion. The repertoire has over 100,000 clones, 82% of them found once; the top ten carry 6.5% to 10%. The TCR comes from a man in his 70s with acute or convalescent COVID-19. Sequenced material: peripheral blood. This sequence joins TRBV10-3 and TRBJ2-1; D is perhaps TRBD2 (6 bases). CDR3 sequence: CAIAATGSNNEQFF. The CDR3 region has the DNA TGTGCCATAGCAGCGACCGGGAGCAACAATGAGCAGTTCTTC.